Following are 30 T cell receptor beta chains from one sample sequenced in a study of blood T cell repertoires in COVID-19. The method was immunoSEQ multiplex PCR; TCRdb's version includes in-frame clones alone and lacks a portion of them. The sample lists 200,000 to 250,000 clones; around 90% were seen once. Sequenced input: peripheral blood. These receptors were obtained from an elderly man with acute or convalescent COVID-19.

CDR3: CASSKRGMEEIEQYF. The DNA of the CDR3 is TGCGCCAGCAGCAAAAGGGGGATGGAGGAGATCGAGCAGTACTTC. The chain uses TRBV5-1 and TRBJ2-7, with D possibly matching TRBD1 (6 bases). This CDR3 has 15 amino acids. The V and J ends lost 4 bases and 6 bases respectively, with 20 bases between them. Germline lookup yields CDR1 SGHRS and CDR2 YFSETQ. The whole variable domain, remainder taken from reference TRBV5-1 and TRBJ2-7, is KAGVTQTPRYLIKTRGQQVTLSCSPISGHRSVSWYQQTPGQGLQFLFEYFSETQRNKGNFPGRFSGRQFSNSRSEMNVSTLELGDSALYLCASSKRGMEEIEQYFGPGTRLTVT.

This clone was observed once. The rearrangement uses TRBV12-3 or TRBV12-4 and TRBJ2-5; D unresolved. The V and J ends lost 5 bases and 4 bases respectively, with 11 bases between them. The CDR3 is 13 residues long. CDR3 amino acids: CASSPGVVETQYF. The CDR3 bases are TGTGCCAGCAGTCCTGGAGTGGTAGAGACCCAGTACTTC.

The V call is TRBV9, the J call TRBJ2-7; TRBD2 might be the D (6 bases). V shed 0 bases and J shed 4 bases, with 14 bases lying between them. The length of the CDR3 is 15 residues. Per the germline V gene, CDR1 is SGDLS and CDR2 is YYNGEE. This CDR3 reads CASSVGPGGTYEQYF. DNA of the CDR3: TGTGCCAGCAGCGTAGGACCCGGCGGGACTTACGAGCAGTACTTC. Looking up the rest from reference TRBV9 and TRBJ2-7 gives the full variable domain: DSGVTQTPKHLITATGQRVTLRCSPRSGDLSVYWYQQSLDQGLQFLIQYYNGEERAKGNILERFSAQQFPDLHSELNLSSLELGDSALYFCASSVGPGGTYEQYFGPGTRLTVT.

Only a few counts were recorded for this clone. This rearrangement joins TRBV11-2 to TRBJ1-1; a possible D gene is TRBD1 (6 bases). V lost 0 bases and J 4 bases, leaving 18 bases between the germline ends. The CDR3 has 17 amino acids. Germline values: CDR1 SGHAT, CDR2 FQNNGV. The CDR3 reads CASSLDQPGAPGTEAFF. The DNA of the CDR3 is TGTGCCAGCAGCTTAGATCAACCAGGGGCGCCAGGCACTGAAGCTTTCTTT. Full variable domain (rest looked up from reference TRBV11-2 and TRBJ1-1): EAGVAQSPRYKIIEKRQSVAFWCNPISGHATLYWYQQILGQGPKLLIQFQNNGVVDDSQLPKDRFSAERLKGVDSTLKIQPAKLEDSAVYLCASSLDQPGAPGTEAFFGQGTRLTVV.

V usage is TRBV27 and J usage is TRBJ2-7; 9 nucleotides line up with TRBD1. This CDR3 is 15 amino acids long. With V trimmed by 3 bases and J by 5 bases, 8 bases remained unmatched. Germline CDR1 MNHEY, CDR2 SMNVEV (reference sequence). The CDR3 nucleotides read TGTGCCAGCAGTTTTTGGGACAGGGCGAAGAACGAGCAGTACTTC. Its translation: CASSFWDRAKNEQYF.

This clone was recorded once. The V call is TRBV27, the J call TRBJ1-6; D possibly corresponds to TRBD1 (5 bases). Germline V gene data show CDR1 as MNHEY and CDR2 as SMNVEV (reference sequence). The ends were cut back, 2 bases at V and 13 bases at J, with 21 bases in the middle. CDR3 length: 16 amino acids. The CDR3 sequence is CASSLPRRGREVPLHF. For the CDR3, the DNA is TGTGCCAGCAGTTTACCTCGCCGCGGCAGGGAGGTCCCCCTCCACTTT.

The chain uses TRBV6-5 and TRBJ2-5; a weak D match, TRBD2 (6 bases). The germline V and J ends were trimmed by 5 bases and 4 bases, with 11 bases remaining between them. This CDR3 has 13 residues. Germline CDR1 MNHEY, CDR2 SVGAGI. In DNA form, the CDR3 reads TGTGCCAGCAGTCAAAGGGGAGGAGAGACCCAGTACTTC. Protein sequence: CASSQRGGETQYF.

The rearrangement links TRBV5-1 to TRBJ1-3, with 8 bases identical to TRBD1. Germline lookup yields CDR1 SGHRS and CDR2 YFSETQ. The CDR3 consists of 13 residues. Germline trimming cut 4 bases from V and 7 bases from J; bases unmatched to any gene: 4. CDR3 DNA: TGCGCCAGCAGCCTAGGACAGGGCAACACCATATATTTT. Amino acid sequence: CASSLGQGNTIYF.

The chain combines TRBV6-5 with TRBJ1-5, with 8 positions matching TRBD1. CDR3 length: 15 residues. The V gene's germline CDR1 is MNHEY and CDR2 SVGAGI. Unmatched junction bases numbered 8, after V lost 7 bases and J lost 3 bases. Here the CDR3 DNA reads TGTGCCAGCATGAGGACAGGGCGTAACAATCAGCCCCAGCATTTT. Protein: CASMRTGRNNQPQHF.

The rearrangement uses TRBV7-6 and TRBJ1-1; D not certain. The V end was cut by 1 base, the J end by 4 bases, with 13 bases between. This CDR3 contains 15 residues. Germline-derived CDR1 and CDR2 are SGHVS and FNYEAQ. This chain's CDR3 is CASSLDPPSSTEAFF. The CDR3 coding sequence is TGTGCCAGCAGCTTAGATCCTCCATCGAGCACTGAAGCTTTCTTT.

In this sample, this clone turned up a few times. The rearrangement links TRBV18 to TRBJ2-7; D possibly corresponds to TRBD1 (6 bases). Trimming took off 5 bases at V and 0 bases at J, with 11 bases between the two ends. The germline CDR1 and CDR2 sequences are KGHSH and LQKENI. This CDR3 comprises 14 residues. The CDR3 DNA follows: TGTGCCAGCTCATCAACAGGGATCTCCTACGAGCAGTACTTC. Translated, it gives CASSSTGISYEQYF.

This chain connects TRBV19 to TRBJ2-3; TRBD2 is a possible D gene (5 bases). This CDR3 contains 14 residues. Germline loops: CDR1 LNHDA, CDR2 SQIVND (reference sequence). V was pared by 5 bases and J by 0 bases, with 9 bases between. CDR3 residues: CASSWSGSTDTQYF. The CDR3 DNA follows: TGTGCCAGTAGTTGGAGCGGAAGCACAGATACGCAGTATTTT.

The V gene is TRBV14, the J gene TRBJ2-1; 8 bases are shared with TRBD2. CDR1 is SGHDN and CDR2 is FVKESK in the germline V gene. CDR3 size: 16 residues. V lost 3 bases, J lost 10 bases, and 14 bases stayed unmatched. In DNA form, the CDR3 reads TGTGCCAGCAGCCAGGAGCTTGGCGGCGGGGGGAGCGAGCAGTTCTTC. Translation: CASSQELGGGGSEQFF. The whole variable domain, remainder taken from reference TRBV14 and TRBJ2-1, is EAGVTQFPSHSVIEKGQTVTLRCDPISGHDNLYWYRRVMGKEIKFLLHFVKESKQDESGMPNNRFLAERTGGTYSTLKVQPAELEDSGVYFCASSQELGGGGSEQFFGPGTRLTVL.

The chain combines TRBV27 with TRBJ1-6; D is perhaps TRBD1 (6 bases). V lost 6 bases to trimming and J lost 6 bases, with 15 bases between them. The germline V gene encodes CDR1 MNHEY and CDR2 SMNVEV (reference sequence). The CDR3 is 15 residues long. This CDR3 is CASSPRQVGNSPLHF. CDR3 sequence (DNA): TGTGCCAGCAGCCCCAGACAGGTCGGTAATTCACCCCTCCACTTT.

J is TRBJ1-3 and V is TRBV7-6; a weak D match, TRBD1 (6 bases). CDR1 and CDR2 (germline): SGHVS, FNYEAQ. V lost 2 bases and J 0 bases, leaving 14 bases between the germline ends. The CDR3 consists of 17 residues. The CDR3: CASSLNRVGSSGNTIYF. CDR3 in DNA: TGTGCCAGCAGCTTAAACAGGGTGGGATCCTCTGGAAACACCATATATTTT.

The chain employs TRBV6-2 or TRBV6-3 and TRBJ1-2, with D possibly being TRBD1 (5 bases). In germline, CDR1 is MNHEY, CDR2 SVGEGT. This CDR3 region has 14 residues. V was pared by 2 bases and J by 6 bases, with 13 bases between. CDR3 region: CASSYGGTDHGYTF. The CDR3 nucleotides read TGTGCCAGCAGTTACGGCGGGACGGACCATGGCTACACCTTC.

The J gene is TRBJ2-3, the V gene TRBV5-6; a possible D gene is TRBD2 (6 bases). The germline CDR1 and CDR2 sequences are SGHDT and YYEEEE. Trimming pared 1 base from V and 4 bases from J, leaving 10 bases between. The CDR3 sequence is 14 residues long. CDR3 amino acids: CASSLWSGADTQYF. The CDR3 DNA follows: TGTGCCAGCAGCTTGTGGTCGGGAGCAGATACGCAGTATTTT.

The chain is built from TRBV18 and TRBJ2-3; 11 positions agree with TRBD2. The CDR3 totals 13 residues. After removal of 6 bases from V and 6 bases from J, the junction contained 2 bases not matched to a gene. Germline V lookup: CDR1 KGHSH, CDR2 LQKENI. CDR3 sequence (DNA): TGTGCCAGCTCTAGCGGGGGGGCTGATACGCAGTATTTT. This translates into CASSSGGADTQYF.

To note about this clone: Germline and junction disagree at one end, which may indicate a read error. The chain has TRBV18 and TRBJ2-1, with 12 bases matching TRBD2. This CDR3 has 14 residues. Per germline, CDR1 KGHSH and CDR2 LQKENI. In DNA, the CDR3 is TGTGCCAGCTCGCCACTAGCGGGAGGTGGTGAGCAGTTCTTC. Its translation is CASSPLAGGGEQFF. The full variable domain, its missing parts supplied by reference TRBV18 and TRBJ2-1, is NAGVMQNPRHLVRRRGQEARLRCSPMKGHSHVYWYRQLPEEGLKFMVYLQKENIIDESGMPKERFSAEFPKEGPSILRIQQVVRGDSAAYFCASSPLAGGGEQFFGPGTRLTVL.

The rearrangement links TRBV3-1 (or the pseudogene TRBV3-2) to TRBJ2-7; a weak D match, TRBD1 (6 bases). Between the trimmed V and J ends, which lost 4 bases and 0 bases, there was a span of 10 bases. The germline V gene has CDR1 LGHDT and CDR2 YNNKEL (reference sequence). The CDR3 is 14 residues long. CDR3 bases: TGTGCCAGCAGCCGGGACATCTCCTCCTACGAGCAGTACTTC. Translating it yields CASSRDISSYEQYF.

This chain joins TRBV7-9 and TRBJ1-3; weak D call: TRBD1 (6 bases). Deletions cut 2 bases from V and 2 bases from J, with 13 bases between. The CDR3 runs 16 residues. The germline V gene encodes CDR1 SEHNR and CDR2 FQNEAQ (reference sequence). The CDR3 here is CASSLPQGRAGNTIYF. CDR3 bases: TGTGCCAGCAGCTTACCACAGGGTAGGGCTGGAAACACCATATATTTT.

V is TRBV29-1 and J is TRBJ1-2; possibly TRBD1 for D (6 bases). This CDR3 region has 12 residues. V was pared by 6 bases and J by 9 bases, with 17 bases between. From germline, CDR1 is SQVTM and CDR2 ANQGSEA. CDR3 sequence reads: CSVRRQETRYTF. For the CDR3, the DNA is TGCAGCGTGAGGAGACAGGAAACACGCTACACCTTC.

The chain couples TRBV5-4 to TRBJ1-6; TRBD1 might be the D (5 bases). Per germline, CDR1 SGHNT and CDR2 YYREEE (reference sequence). V was trimmed by 0 bases and J by 7 bases, leaving 17 bases between them. CDR3 length equals 17 residues. The CDR3 loop reads CASSLEPLTVENSPLHF. The DNA for the CDR3 is TGTGCCAGCAGCTTGGAACCCCTGACAGTTGAAAATTCACCCCTCCACTTT.

V and J are TRBV6-6 and TRBJ1-4; TRBD1 might be the D (5 bases). This CDR3 comprises 16 residues. Trimming took 3 bases from V and 0 from J, leaving 11 bases between them. CDR1 and CDR2 from the germline V gene are MNHNY and SVGAGI (reference sequence). CDR3 protein: CASSYGQHATNEKLFF. The CDR3 DNA follows: TGTGCCAGCAGTTATGGACAACATGCAACTAATGAAAAACTGTTTTTT.

This clone showed up just once. The rearrangement joins TRBV3-1 (or the pseudogene TRBV3-2) to TRBJ1-5; D remains unclear. Germline CDR1 and CDR2: LGHDT and YNNKEL (reference sequence). The CDR3 sequence is 14 residues long. Trimming cost V 1 base and J 0 bases, with 4 bases left between them. CDR3 protein: CASSQVYSNQPQHF. Written as DNA, the CDR3 is TGTGCCAGCAGCCAAGTTTATAGCAATCAGCCCCAGCATTTT.

The chain carries TRBV7-3 and TRBJ2-7; TRBD1 is a possible D gene (7 bases). CDR3 size: 14 residues. V lost 5 bases, J lost 1 base, and 12 bases lay in between. Germline V gives CDR1 SGHTA, CDR2 FQGTGA. The CDR3 bases are TGTGCCAGCAGCGAGACAGGGAGGTCCTACGAGCAGTACTTC. Amino acid sequence: CASSETGRSYEQYF.

This chain connects TRBV19 to TRBJ1-5; unclear D gene. This CDR3 is built from 13 residues. Germline loops: CDR1 LNHDA, CDR2 SQIVND (reference sequence). V was cut by 0 bases and J by 7 bases, with 7 bases left in between. Written as DNA, the CDR3 is TGTGCCAGTAGTATAGATCGGGAACAGCCCCAGCATTTT. It codes for CASSIDREQPQHF.

The CDR3 region is CASSPGGAPTDTQYF. CDR3 nucleotides: TGTGCCAGCAGCCCGGGGGGGGCGCCCACAGATACGCAGTATTTT. V gene TRBV7-6 combines with J gene TRBJ2-3; 8 bases align to TRBD2. The CDR3 covers 15 residues. After removal of 5 bases from V and 2 bases from J, the junction contained 6 bases not matched to a gene. Per the germline V gene, CDR1 is SGHVS and CDR2 is FNYEAQ. The entire variable domain, with the rest obtained from reference TRBV7-6 and TRBJ2-3, is as follows: GAGVSQSPRYKVTKRGQDVALRCDPISGHVSLYWYRQALGQGPEFLTYFNYEAQQDKSGLPNDRFSAERPEGSISTLTIQRTEQRDSAMYRCASSPGGAPTDTQYFGPGTRLTVL.

The V gene is TRBV9, the J gene TRBJ2-7, with a possible D match to TRBD2 (6 bases). Germline V CDR1 and CDR2: SGDLS, YYNGEE. V was shortened by 2 bases and J by 5 bases, with 23 bases between the two germline ends. This CDR3 region has 17 residues. The CDR3 protein is CASSVDGRIWGVDEQYF. In nucleotides, the CDR3 is TGTGCCAGCAGCGTGGACGGGAGAATATGGGGAGTGGACGAGCAGTACTTC.

The V gene is TRBV13, the J gene TRBJ1-2, with a tentative D call TRBD1 (5 bases). Trimming shortened V by 5 bases and J by 4 bases, and 11 bases separated the two germline ends. Germline V gene sequence: CDR1 PRHDT, CDR2 FYEKMQ (reference sequence). The CDR3 consists of 13 residues. CDR3 bases: TGTGCCAGCAGCGACAGCCGAACCTATGGCTACACCTTC. This sequence encodes CASSDSRTYGYTF. Together with reference TRBV13 and TRBJ1-2, the CDR3 gives the full variable domain: AAGVIQSPRHLIKEKRETATLKCYPIPRHDTVYWYQQGPGQDPQFLISFYEKMQSDKGSIPDRFSAQQFSDYHSELNMSSLELGDSALYFCASSDSRTYGYTFGSGTRLTVV.